The 28 T cell receptor beta chains below were found in one sample sequenced in a study of blood T cell repertoires in COVID-19 (TCRdb year 2020). The library was made by the immunoSEQ multiplex PCR assay. Imported from immuneACCESS, the table was reduced by TCRdb to in-frame sequences with V and J called. These copies leave out some clones; in studies compared against another copy, an unresolved V gene accounts for under half, and the cause of the remainder is not known. Within this sample are 30,000 to 40,000 clones, with approximately 82% of them counted one time only. The ten largest clones add up to approximately 40% of the sample. Sequencing used peripheral blood. These receptors originate from a man aged 80 or over with active or convalescent COVID-19.

This chain joins TRBV7-9 and TRBJ2-7; 8 bases are shared with TRBD1. Germline CDR1 reads SEHNR; CDR2 reads FQNEAQ (reference sequence). V lost 3 bases to trimming and J lost 3 bases; unmatched junction nucleotides: 4. CDR3 length: 14 residues. In DNA form, the CDR3 reads TGTGCCAGCAGCTTCAGGACAGGGAACTACGAGCAGTACTTC. Translation: CASSFRTGNYEQYF.

The rearrangement uses TRBV7-6 and TRBJ2-5; TRBD2 aligns across 9 bases. This CDR3 region has 15 residues. The V segment lost 4 bases and the J segment 5 bases; nucleotides outside the gene matches: 8. Germline V gene lookup returns CDR1 SGHVS and CDR2 FNYEAQ. The CDR3 DNA follows: TGTGCCAGCAGCTATAGCGGGAGTAGTGGGGAGACCCAGTACTTC. It is translated as CASSYSGSSGETQYF.

V and J are TRBV6-1 and TRBJ2-2, with 9 bases matching TRBD1. This CDR3 contains 17 residues. Germline lookup yields CDR1 MNHNS and CDR2 SASEGT. The junction had 7 bases not matched to a gene; V was cut back by 3 bases and J by 2 bases. CDR3 DNA sequence: TGTGCCAGCAGTGAGAAGAGGACAGGGGCAAACACCGGGGAGCTGTTTTTT. It is translated as CASSEKRTGANTGELFF.

This rearrangement joins TRBV11-3 to TRBJ1-2; TRBD1 matches at 11 bases. V dropped 0 bases and J dropped 2; count of bases not matched to a gene: 8. The CDR3 spans 18 residues. CDR1 SGHNT and CDR2 YENEEA come from the germline V gene. CDR3 sequence: CASSLDADRGRQNYGYTF. In nucleotides, the CDR3 is TGTGCCAGCAGCTTAGATGCGGACAGGGGGCGACAAAACTATGGCTACACCTTC. The complete variable domain, with remaining parts taken from reference TRBV11-3 and TRBJ1-2, reads EAGVVQSPRYKIIEKKQPVAFWCNPISGHNTLYWYLQNLGQGPELLIRYENEEAVDDSQLPKDRFSAERLKGVDSTLKIQPAELGDSAVYLCASSLDADRGRQNYGYTFGSGTRLTVV.

The DNA for the CDR3 is TGTGCCAGCAGCCCTATTTCCAGGGCTAGCTCCTACGAGCAGTACTTC. Its translation is CASSPISRASSYEQYF. The chain couples TRBV11-2 to TRBJ2-7; D is possibly TRBD1 (5 bases). Looked up from germline, CDR1 is SGHAT and CDR2 is FQNNGV. The CDR3 totals 16 residues. With 5 bases removed from V and 0 bases from J, the gap between germline ends came to 17 bases.

The chain carries TRBV7-9 and TRBJ2-1, with TRBD2 as a possible D gene (6 bases). Germline CDR1 is SEHNR and CDR2 is FQNEAQ (reference sequence). Trimming left V 5 bases short and J 7 bases short, with 18 bases between. This CDR3 has 15 residues. Here the CDR3 reads CASSVRDLTTNEQFF. As DNA, the CDR3 is TGTGCCAGCAGCGTCCGGGACTTGACAACTAATGAGCAGTTCTTC.

In this sample, this clone turned up once. The rearrangement joins TRBV15 to TRBJ2-5; D is possibly TRBD1 (6 bases). The CDR3 spans 15 residues. Between the trimmed V and J ends, which lost 5 bases and 5 bases, there was a span of 18 bases. Per germline, CDR1 LNHNV and CDR2 YYDKDF (reference sequence). DNA of the CDR3: TGTGCCACCAGCCGAACAGGGACCACGACCGAGACCCAGTACTTC. Translating gives CATSRTGTTTETQYF.

The count of this clone is one. The chain joins TRBV9 to TRBJ2-4, with a weak D call TRBD2 (6 bases). CDR1 and CDR2 from the germline V gene are SGDLS and YYNGEE. V lost 5 bases, J lost 7 bases, and 13 bases lay in between. CDR3 size: 13 residues. In DNA form, the CDR3 reads TGTGCCAGCAGTGCCGGGGGTGGTAACATTCAGTACTTC. It specifies CASSAGGGNIQYF.

This clone has just a few counts. This chain joins TRBV7-9 and TRBJ2-1; 8 nucleotides agree with TRBD2. V trimming: 6 bases; J trimming: 2 bases; junction bases outside the gene matches: 3. CDR3 length: 14 amino acids. The germline CDR1 and CDR2 sequences are SEHNR and FQNEAQ (reference sequence). In nucleotides, the CDR3 is TGTGCCAGCAGGGTCGGGAGGGCCTACAATGAGCAGTTCTTC. Its protein product is CASRVGRAYNEQFF.

This chain joins TRBV15 and TRBJ2-6; TRBD2 agrees at 7 bases. Germline values: CDR1 LNHNV, CDR2 YYDKDF (reference sequence). Trimming cost V 7 bases and J 4 bases; bases outside gene matches: 13. CDR3 size: 17 residues. CDR3 DNA sequence: TGTGCCACCACGGGTGTGCGGGAGTCAACCGGGGCCAACGTCCTGACTTTC. Translated, it gives CATTGVRESTGANVLTF.

The genes are TRBV12-3 or TRBV12-4 and TRBJ2-7; D is unresolved. Trimming took 3 bases from V and 6 from J, leaving 6 bases between them. This CDR3 spans 11 amino acids. The CDR3 region has the DNA TGTGCCAGCAGTTTCACAGTCGAGCAGTACTTC. Its protein is CASSFTVEQYF.

The chain is built from TRBV6-6 and TRBJ2-3; TRBD2 matches at 13 bases. V gave up 5 bases and J gave up 5 bases; unmatched junction bases: 13. The CDR3 consists of 18 residues. Germline V gene sequence: CDR1 MNHNY, CDR2 SVGAGI (reference sequence). The CDR3 DNA reads as TGTGCCAGCAGTCCCCAGACTAGCGGGAGGCCGCGGGTAGATACGCAGTATTTT. This codes for CASSPQTSGRPRVDTQYF.

This rearrangement joins TRBV15 to TRBJ2-3; 9 bases line up with TRBD1. The ends lost 1 base at V and 3 bases at J; junction bases unmatched: 5. The CDR3 covers 16 residues. CDR1 and CDR2 from the germline V gene are LNHNV and YYDKDF (reference sequence). CDR3: CATSRGRTGVTDTQYF. The CDR3 bases are TGTGCCACCAGCAGAGGTCGGACAGGGGTGACAGATACGCAGTATTTT.

This clone occurred a few times. The gene calls are TRBV5-3 and TRBJ2-6; D remains ambiguous. TRBV5-3 is an ORF, and what it does is uncertain. V lost 4 bases to trimming and J lost 0 bases, with 17 bases between them. This CDR3 spans 18 amino acids. The CDR3 bases are TGTGCCAGAAGCCCCCCCGATACTCAGGCCTCTGGGGCCAACGTCCTGACTTTC. Its protein product is CARSPPDTQASGANVLTF.

The gene calls are TRBV6-2 or TRBV6-3 and TRBJ1-4, with TRBD1 matching over 8 bases. CDR1 is MNHEY, CDR2 SVGEGT, per germline. The CDR3 covers 15 residues. Losses at the gene ends were 3 bases for V and 3 bases for J; bases not matched to a gene: 3. The CDR3 loop is CASSYSDRANEKLFF. CDR3 nucleotide sequence: TGTGCCAGCAGTTATTCGGACAGGGCTAATGAAAAACTGTTTTTT.

The J gene is TRBJ2-7, the V gene TRBV20-1; D call uncertain. This CDR3 spans 11 amino acids. CDR1 is DFQATT and CDR2 is SNEGSKA in the germline V gene (reference sequence). Trimming took 3 bases from V and 2 from J, leaving 5 bases between them. The chain's CDR3 is CSASVAYEQYF. CDR3 nucleotide sequence: TGCAGTGCTAGTGTAGCCTACGAGCAGTACTTC.

V gene TRBV6-4 combines with J gene TRBJ2-6; D is ambiguous. The CDR3 extends over 14 amino acids. From germline, CDR1 is MRHNA and CDR2 SNTAGT. V lost 4 bases to trimming and J lost 2 bases, with 6 bases between them. CDR3 amino acids: CASSGAPGANVLTF. The CDR3 region has the DNA TGTGCCAGCAGTGGAGCACCTGGGGCCAACGTCCTGACTTTC.

The chain uses TRBV6-2 or TRBV6-3 and TRBJ2-3; D unclear. Germline CDR1 reads MNHEY; CDR2 reads SVGEGT. Between the trimmed V and J ends, which lost 4 bases and 3 bases, there was a span of 2 bases. The CDR3 runs to 11 residues. Here the CDR3 reads CASSLTDTQYF. CDR3 DNA: TGTGCCAGCAGTTTAACAGATACGCAGTATTTT.

The chain employs TRBV7-2 and TRBJ2-3, with 10 bases lining up with TRBD1. Germline values: CDR1 SGHTA, CDR2 FQGNSA. The CDR3 is made up of 18 amino acids. The ends lost 3 bases at V and 5 bases at J; junction bases unmatched: 14. CDR3: CASSFGNTGQGIGDTQYF. CDR3 in DNA: TGTGCCAGCAGCTTCGGCAACACGGGACAGGGGATCGGAGATACGCAGTATTTT.

In this sample, this clone turned up a few times. The chain links TRBV4-2 to TRBJ1-2; D is unclear. Trimming removed 0 bases at V and 4 bases at J, with 12 bases between. The CDR3 totals 15 residues. Germline V gene lookup returns CDR1 LGHNA and CDR2 YNFKEQ. The DNA of the CDR3 is TGTGCCAGCAGCCAAGAGGCGGATGAGACCTATGGCTACACCTTC. This translates into CASSQEADETYGYTF.

The chain employs TRBV5-3 and TRBJ1-1; D is perhaps TRBD1 (5 bases). TRBV5-3 is filed as an ORF, its function uncertain. The V and J ends lost 3 bases and 5 bases respectively, with 11 bases between them. CDR3 length: 13 amino acids. CDR3 region: CARSWRGGTEAFF. The CDR3 DNA follows: TGTGCCAGAAGCTGGCGGGGGGGTACTGAAGCTTTCTTT.

This chain links TRBV5-8 with TRBJ1-6; 8 nucleotides align to TRBD1. The trim removed 0 bases at V and 8 bases at J, leaving 13 bases unmatched. CDR3 length: 18 residues. Per germline, CDR1 SGHTS and CDR2 YDEGEE. In DNA form, the CDR3 reads TGTGCCAGCAGCTTGGCCTTCCAGACAGGGGCATCCCATTCACCCCTCCACTTT. Amino acid sequence: CASSLAFQTGASHSPLHF.

This clone was detected a few times. The V call is TRBV5-1, the J call TRBJ2-1; maybe TRBD1 (6 bases). Trimming shortened V by 0 bases and J by 6 bases, and 16 bases separated the two germline ends. CDR3 length equals 16 residues. CDR1 is SGHRS and CDR2 is YFSETQ in the germline V gene. CDR3 in amino acids: CASSLASRGAINEQFF. The CDR3 region has the DNA TGCGCCAGCAGCTTGGCCTCCAGGGGAGCTATCAATGAGCAGTTCTTC.

The chain is built from TRBV28 and TRBJ2-1, with TRBD2 as a possible D gene (7 bases). Trimming pared 5 bases from V and 6 bases from J, leaving 17 bases between. CDR3 length equals 15 residues. Germline assignment: CDR1 MDHEN and CDR2 SYDVKM. CDR3 in amino acids: CASSRGGSDSNEQFF. CDR3 nucleotide sequence: TGTGCCAGCAGTAGGGGGGGCAGTGATTCCAATGAGCAGTTCTTC.

This chain uses TRBV12-3 or TRBV12-4 with TRBJ1-2; 7 bases are a match to TRBD1. The CDR3 is 12 residues long. V lost 6 bases to trimming and J lost 7 bases; unmatched junction nucleotides: 5. CDR3 sequence (DNA): TGTGCCAGCAGCATACAGGGGTCTGGCTACACCTTC. Its protein is CASSIQGSGYTF.

This clone was seen only once. The chain joins TRBV6-6 to TRBJ1-1; 10 bases agree with TRBD1. CDR1 and CDR2 from the germline V gene are MNHNY and SVGAGI (reference sequence). J gave up 8 bases and V 8 bases, and 11 bases lay outside the gene matches. The CDR3 spans 14 residues. CDR3 DNA: TGTGCCAGCGCCACCGGGACAGGGGTCACCGAAGCTTTCTTT. As protein: CASATGTGVTEAFF.

The DNA of the CDR3 is TGTGCCAGCAGTGAAGCTAGCGGCCAAGAGACCCAGTACTTC. Translating it yields CASSEASGQETQYF. V gene TRBV6-1 combines with J gene TRBJ2-5, with D perhaps matching TRBD2 (6 bases). Trimming stripped 0 bases from V and 1 base from J, with 6 bases between. The germline V gene encodes CDR1 MNHNS and CDR2 SASEGT. The CDR3 contains 14 residues.

The chain combines TRBV28 with TRBJ1-4, with 9 bases matching TRBD1. This CDR3 is 16 amino acids long. After removal of 4 bases from V and 8 bases from J, the junction contained 11 bases not matched to a gene. The germline V gene encodes CDR1 MDHEN and CDR2 SYDVKM. CDR3 nucleotide sequence: TGTGCCAGCAGTTCCTCTGGGGACAGGGAGGGGGAAAAACTGTTTTTT. Its translation: CASSSSGDREGEKLFF.